Presented here are 32 T cell receptor beta chains from one specimen sequenced in a study of blood T cells in healthy people across ages (dated by TCRdb to 2013 to 2016). Library creation used 5' RACE. A second about 7 to 12 cycle PCR used a sample-barcoded 5' primer and a J-beta primer mix. In TCRdb, the public reads were trimmed at Q25 with fastp and aligned with MiXCR, with productive beta chains retained. Each CDR3 protein appears once, grouped with its most common genes and DNA. The sample profile shows around 2 million distinct CDR3 sequences; around 40% of them were found once. Under 30% of the sample is in the top ten clones. The specimen was blood. These receptors originate from a human donor in good health.

The J gene is TRBJ1-2, the V gene TRBV20-1; D is undetermined. Germline CDR1 reads DFQATT; CDR2 reads SNEGSKA (reference sequence). V was trimmed by 0 bases and J by 1 base, leaving 12 bases between them. The CDR3 length is 15 residues. The CDR3 reads CSARDRGVVNYGYTF. CDR3 in DNA: TGCAGTGCTAGAGATCGCGGGGTAGTTAACTATGGCTACACCTTC.

This clonotype came up once. The genes are TRBV20-1 and TRBJ2-5, with D possibly TRBD2 on 6 matching bases. V lost 6 bases and J 2 bases, leaving 16 bases between the germline ends. CDR1 DFQATT and CDR2 SNEGSKA come from the germline V gene (reference sequence). The CDR3 runs to 14 residues. The chain's CDR3 is CSASLGTAQETQYF. DNA for the CDR3: TGCAGTGCCAGCCTCGGGACTGCTCAAGAGACCCAGTACTTC.

This clonotype was observed a few times. J is TRBJ1-2 and V is TRBV5-1; no firm D call. This CDR3 is 13 amino acids long. With 3 bases removed from V and 3 bases from J, the gap between germline ends came to 9 bases. From germline, CDR1 is SGHRS and CDR2 YFSETQ. CDR3 amino acids: CASSSQTDYGYTF. CDR3 DNA: TGCGCCAGCAGCTCCCAGACGGACTATGGCTACACCTTC.

The V gene is TRBV19, the J gene TRBJ1-1; tentative D call: TRBD1 (5 bases). The germline gives CDR1 LNHDA, CDR2 SQIVND (reference sequence). V gave up 7 bases and J gave up 3 bases, with 12 bases separating them. The CDR3 runs 13 residues. The DNA for the CDR3 is TGTGCCAGTAATGAAGTAGGGGACACTGAAGCTTTCTTT. Its protein is CASNEVGDTEAFF.

This clonotype came up a few times. The rearrangement uses TRBV4-1 and TRBJ1-4; tentatively, D is TRBD1 (5 bases). Germline CDR1 MGHRA, CDR2 YSYEKL. V lost 4 bases and J 7 bases, leaving 13 bases between the germline ends. The CDR3 contains 14 residues. Here the CDR3 reads CASSPQERAEKLFF. In DNA, the CDR3 is TGCGCCAGCAGCCCACAGGAGAGGGCTGAAAAACTGTTTTTT.

This rearrangement joins TRBV4-3 to TRBJ1-2, with TRBD1 matching over 8 bases. Per the germline V gene, CDR1 is LGHNA and CDR2 is YSLEER. After removal of 0 bases from V and 3 bases from J, the junction contained 9 bases not matched to a gene. This CDR3 is built from 17 residues. CDR3 region: CASSQDRTGFFHYGYTF. The DNA for the CDR3 is TGCGCCAGCAGCCAAGACCGGACAGGGTTTTTTCACTATGGCTACACCTTC.

The chain carries TRBV12-5 and TRBJ2-1; D is perhaps TRBD2 (5 bases). The CDR3 extends over 15 amino acids. Germline V gene sequence: CDR1 LGHNT, CDR2 FRNRAP. V lost 0 bases and J lost 5, with 11 bases in between. For the CDR3, the DNA is TGTGCTAGTGGTTTGGTACGGGGTAGCAACAATGAGCAGTTCTTC. Amino acids: CASGLVRGSNNEQFF.

A few counts support this clonotype. The chain recombines TRBV7-8 with TRBJ2-7; D is possibly TRBD2 (6 bases). The V gene's germline CDR1 is SGHVS and CDR2 FQNEAQ. V was trimmed by 4 bases and J by 6 bases, leaving 13 bases between them. The CDR3 totals 13 residues. The CDR3 here is CASSSRRGGEQYF. CDR3 coding DNA: TGTGCCAGCAGCTCAAGGAGGGGCGGCGAGCAGTACTTC.

This clonotype was seen many times. The rearrangement uses TRBV7-6 and TRBJ2-1; 9 bases fit TRBD2. Germline loops: CDR1 SGHVS, CDR2 FNYEAQ. The trim removed 5 bases at V and 3 bases at J, leaving 5 bases unmatched. The CDR3 loop spans 15 amino acids. In DNA, the CDR3 is TGTGCCAGCAGCCCCTCAGCGGGGGGCTACAATGAGCAGTTCTTC. The encoded protein is CASSPSAGGYNEQFF.

Remarks on this clonotype: The junction departs from germline at one end; a sequencing error may be responsible. This chain links TRBV27 with TRBJ2-7; tentatively, D is TRBD1 (6 bases). Per the germline V gene, CDR1 is MNHEY and CDR2 is SMNVEV (reference sequence). CDR3 length: 16 residues. The CDR3: CVSSFMSGQPHSEQYF. The CDR3 DNA reads TGTGTCAGCAGTTTCATGTCAGGACAGCCTCACAGCGAGCAGTACTTC.

This chain joins TRBV7-8 and TRBJ2-5; D not resolved. Germline lookup yields CDR1 SGHVS and CDR2 FQNEAQ. This CDR3 region has 14 residues. The ends were cut back, 3 bases at V and 4 bases at J, with 12 bases in the middle. The CDR3 nucleotides are TGTGCCAGCAGCTTTACAGAGCGTGGAGAGACCCAGTACTTC. It translates to CASSFTERGETQYF.

This clonotype was detected a few times. The chain joins TRBV7-2 to TRBJ2-3; D gene unclear. V dropped 1 base and J dropped 6 bases, with 14 bases sitting between them. The CDR3 is 15 residues long. Germline V gene data show CDR1 as SGHTA and CDR2 as FQGNSA. The CDR3 is CASSLGAFGSDTQYF. The CDR3 DNA reads TGTGCCAGCAGCTTAGGGGCCTTCGGGTCGGATACGCAGTATTTT. Together with reference TRBV7-2 and TRBJ2-3, the CDR3 gives the full variable domain: GAGVSQSPSNKVTEKGKDVELRCDPISGHTALYWYRQSLGQGLEFLIYFQGNSAPDKSGLPSDRFSAERTGGSVSTLTIQRTQQEDSAVYLCASSLGAFGSDTQYFGPGTRLTVL.

This clonotype was found a few times. This chain connects TRBV7-2 to TRBJ1-5; D possibly corresponds to TRBD1 (6 bases). V lost 3 bases, J lost 6 bases, and 9 bases lay in between. There are 13 residues in the CDR3. Germline assignment: CDR1 SGHTA and CDR2 FQGNSA. In DNA form, the CDR3 reads TGTGCCAGCAGCTTTACAGGGAGTCAGCCCCAGCATTTT. As protein: CASSFTGSQPQHF.

The CDR3 DNA reads TGTGCCAGCAGCGGGACAGCACATCAGCCCCAGCATTTT. Protein sequence: CASSGTAHQPQHF. The chain recombines TRBV27 with TRBJ1-5; 7 nucleotides align to TRBD1. The trim removed 6 bases at V and 5 bases at J, leaving 4 bases unmatched. The V gene's germline CDR1 is MNHEY and CDR2 SMNVEV (reference sequence). The CDR3 consists of 13 residues.

This clonotype was counted a few times. The rearrangement joins TRBV12-3 or TRBV12-4 to TRBJ1-1, with 7 bases that match TRBD1. This CDR3 is built from 14 residues. Germline trimming cut 1 base from V and 5 bases from J; bases unmatched to any gene: 4. The CDR3 nucleotides read TGTGCCAGCAGTTTAGAGGGGGCGTGGACTGAAGCTTTCTTT. Translation: CASSLEGAWTEAFF.

This clonotype has more than one count but fewer than ten. CDR3 in amino acids: CASSEFETQYF. The CDR3 DNA sequence: TGTGCCAGCAGTGAATTCGAGACCCAGTACTTC. The V gene is TRBV6-1, the J gene TRBJ2-4; no firm D call. The J call could be wrong; TRBJ2-5 is a better fit for the DNA end. This CDR3 has 11 residues. Germline CDR1 is MNHNS and CDR2 is SASEGT.

At least ten counts were recorded for this clonotype. The chain employs TRBV18 and TRBJ2-7, with D unclear. This CDR3 contains 13 residues. CDR1 is KGHSH, CDR2 LQKENI, per germline. The V gene lost 3 bases and the J gene lost 2 bases, with 8 bases spanning the gap. In DNA form, the CDR3 reads TGTGCCAGCTCACCGGGCAGCACCTACGAGCAGTACTTC. Translation: CASSPGSTYEQYF.

The chain carries TRBV6-6 and TRBJ2-1; TRBD2 aligns across 11 bases. This CDR3 is built from 16 residues. Germline trimming cut 6 bases from V and 5 bases from J; bases unmatched to any gene: 9. Germline V CDR1 and CDR2: MNHNY, SVGAGI (reference sequence). The CDR3 coding sequence is TGTGCCAGCAGCTCTCTTCTAGCGGGGGGACACAATGAGCAGTTCTTC. Its translation: CASSSLLAGGHNEQFF.

The genes are TRBV7-3 and TRBJ1-1; D is uncertain. Trimming stripped 4 bases from V and 4 bases from J, with 10 bases between. CDR3 length: 13 residues. Germline CDR1 is SGHTA and CDR2 is FQGTGA. The CDR3: CASSSLPSTEAFF. For the CDR3, the DNA is TGTGCCAGCAGCTCGCTCCCAAGCACTGAAGCTTTCTTT.

CDR3 coding DNA: TGTGCCAGCAGGCTTAAGGAGACCCAGTTCTTC. Translated, it gives CASRLKETQFF. The chain combines TRBV28 with TRBJ2-1; D ambiguous. The V and J ends lost 6 bases and 13 bases respectively, with 13 bases between them. The CDR3 consists of 11 residues. Germline CDR1 reads MDHEN; CDR2 reads SYDVKM.

The chain employs TRBV4-3 and TRBJ1-6; no definite D call. The CDR3 has 14 residues. Germline assignment: CDR1 LGHNA and CDR2 YSLEER. V lost 4 bases, J lost 9 bases, and 13 bases lay in between. The CDR3 reads CASSPDIVTSPLHF. The CDR3 DNA is TGCGCCAGCAGCCCCGACATCGTAACTTCACCCCTCCACTTT.

This clonotype turned up a few times. J is TRBJ1-5 and V is TRBV5-5; possibly TRBD1 for D (5 bases). CDR1 is SGHKS, CDR2 YYEKEE, per germline (reference sequence). This CDR3 is built from 20 residues. V lost 0 bases and J lost 3, with 25 bases in between. CDR3 amino acids: CASSLDQEDFRGVANQPQHF. CDR3 bases: TGTGCCAGCAGCTTGGATCAGGAGGACTTTCGGGGGGTCGCCAATCAGCCCCAGCATTTT.

The chain uses TRBV7-2 and TRBJ2-7, with D possibly matching TRBD2 (6 bases). The J call could be wrong; TRBJ2-4 is a better fit for the DNA end. This CDR3 comprises 13 residues. From germline, CDR1 is SGHTA and CDR2 FQGNSA. The CDR3 loop reads CASSLKGGNIQYF. The DNA of the CDR3 is TGTGCCAGCAGCTTAAAGGGAGGAAACATTCAGTACTTC.

V usage is TRBV7-2 and J usage is TRBJ1-3; tentatively, D is TRBD1 (6 bases). The CDR3 loop spans 16 amino acids. V lost 4 bases, J lost 2 bases, and 15 bases lay in between. CDR1 is SGHTA, CDR2 FQGNSA, per germline. This CDR3 is CASSSRPQGAGNTIYF. The CDR3 DNA reads as TGTGCCAGCAGCTCAAGACCACAGGGTGCTGGAAACACCATATATTTT.

The V and J genes are TRBV20-1 and TRBJ2-1; tentatively, D is TRBD2 (5 bases). Deletions cut 7 bases from V and 5 bases from J, with 12 bases between. The CDR3 has 12 residues. Germline V gene sequence: CDR1 DFQATT, CDR2 SNEGSKA (reference sequence). CDR3 sequence: CSGGRSNNEQFF. CDR3 sequence (DNA): TGCAGTGGCGGGCGCAGTAACAATGAGCAGTTCTTC.

V usage is TRBV11-2 and J usage is TRBJ2-1; 9 positions agree with TRBD1. The closer fit of TRBJ2-7 to the DNA end suggests the J call may be wrong. CDR3 length equals 19 residues. Germline CDR1 reads SGHAT; CDR2 reads FQNNGV. CDR3 sequence: CASRDYKGQGMLAHNEQYF. CDR3 nucleotides: TGTGCCAGCAGGGATTACAAGGGACAGGGAATGTTGGCCCACAATGAGCAGTACTTC.

This clonotype was seen only a few times. This chain links TRBV24-1 with TRBJ2-4; perhaps TRBD2 as D (6 bases). From germline, CDR1 is KGHDR and CDR2 SFDVKD. This CDR3 comprises 13 residues. V was cut by 4 bases and J by 9 bases, with 12 bases left in between. CDR3 nucleotide sequence: TGTGCCACCAGTGACCGCATCGGGGGCATTCAGTACTTC. This codes for CATSDRIGGIQYF.

A word on this clonotype: Since a much larger clone is just one base distant, this may be a read error. V gene TRBV12-3 or TRBV12-4 combines with J gene TRBJ2-1; no clear D. Trimming removed 4 bases at V and 2 bases at J, with 9 bases between. There are 14 residues in the CDR3. CDR3 nucleotide sequence: TGTGCCAGCAGTTGTGGCGGCACCTACAATGAGCAGTTCTTC. Its protein is CASSCGGTYNEQFF.

The DNA of the CDR3 is TGCAGCGTCTCTCAGGGACTTTTTGGACCCTACGAGCAGTACTTC. Protein sequence: CSVSQGLFGPYEQYF. The rearrangement links TRBV29-1 to TRBJ2-7; the D gene is possibly TRBD2 (6 bases). Trimming shortened V by 6 bases and J by 2 bases, and 20 bases separated the two germline ends. The CDR3 has 15 amino acids. Germline CDR1 SQVTM, CDR2 ANQGSEA.

This clonotype was seen only once. The genes are TRBV29-1 and TRBJ1-1; D remains unclear. This CDR3 comprises 12 residues. V was cut by 0 bases and J by 11 bases, with 13 bases left in between. Germline CDR1 SQVTM, CDR2 ANQGSEA. The CDR3 DNA reads as TGCAGCGTTGAAGAGGGAGGCCTGGCCGCTTTCTTT. Translated, it gives CSVEEGGLAAFF.

This chain joins TRBV7-9 and TRBJ1-1; tentative D call: TRBD1 (5 bases). The V and J ends lost 3 bases and 4 bases respectively, with 15 bases between them. Germline-derived CDR1 and CDR2 are SEHNR and FQNEAQ (reference sequence). CDR3 length: 15 amino acids. The CDR3 nucleotides are TGTGCCAGCAGCTTGGGACTTCAGGTGGGCACTGAAGCTTTCTTT. The encoded protein is CASSLGLQVGTEAFF.

This clonotype was seen a few times. The chain combines TRBV10-3 with TRBJ2-7; possible D gene TRBD2, 7 bases. Trimming left V 3 bases short and J 2 bases short, with 11 bases between. The CDR3 is 14 amino acids. CDR1 and CDR2 (germline): ENHRY, SYGVKD. CDR3 nucleotides: TGTGCCATCAGTGAAGGGGGGGGCGCCTACGAGCAGTACTTC. Its protein is CAISEGGGAYEQYF.